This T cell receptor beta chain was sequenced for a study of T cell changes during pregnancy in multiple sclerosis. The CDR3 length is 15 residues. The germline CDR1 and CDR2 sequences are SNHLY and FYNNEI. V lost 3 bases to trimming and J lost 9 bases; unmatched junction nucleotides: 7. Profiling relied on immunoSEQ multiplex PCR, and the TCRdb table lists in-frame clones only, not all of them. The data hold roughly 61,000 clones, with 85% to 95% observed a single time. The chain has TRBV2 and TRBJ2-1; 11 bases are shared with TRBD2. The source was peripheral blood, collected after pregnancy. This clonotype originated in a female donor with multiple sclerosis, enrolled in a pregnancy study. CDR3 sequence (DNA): TGTGCCAGCAGTGAGAGGGGGCTAGCGGGGGGTGAGCAGTTCTTC. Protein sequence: CASSERGLAGGEQFF.